This note documents a single TCR beta chain sequence. Method: immunoSEQ multiplex PCR; TCRdb's copy keeps in-frame clones and lacks some. The table lists approximately 150,000 clones, approximately 88% of them singletons. The data were obtained in a study of T cell responses to AZD1222 COVID-19 vaccine. With 3 bases removed from V and 6 bases from J, the gap between germline ends came to 5 bases. The CDR3 has 10 amino acids. In germline, CDR1 is DFQATT, CDR2 SNEGSKA (reference sequence). The chain employs TRBV20-1 and TRBJ1-1; D not certain. This specimen consisted of peripheral blood, obtained on day 0 of MenACWY control vaccination. The sequence was collected from an adult in good health. DNA for the CDR3: TGCAGTGCTAGGGGTCCTGAAGCTTTCTTT. Protein sequence: CSARGPEAFF.